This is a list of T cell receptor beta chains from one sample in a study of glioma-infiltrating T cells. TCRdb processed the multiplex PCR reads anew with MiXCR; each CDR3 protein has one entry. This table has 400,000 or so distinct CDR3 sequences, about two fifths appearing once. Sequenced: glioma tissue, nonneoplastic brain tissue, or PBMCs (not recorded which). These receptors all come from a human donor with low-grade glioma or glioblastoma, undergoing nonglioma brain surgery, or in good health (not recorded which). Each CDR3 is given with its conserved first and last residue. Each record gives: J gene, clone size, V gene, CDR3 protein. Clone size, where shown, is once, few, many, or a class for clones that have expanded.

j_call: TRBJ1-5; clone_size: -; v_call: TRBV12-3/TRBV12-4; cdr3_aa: CASRNLGSNQPQHF
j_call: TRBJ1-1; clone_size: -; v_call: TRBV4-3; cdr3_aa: CASTQVVGGEGGTEAFF
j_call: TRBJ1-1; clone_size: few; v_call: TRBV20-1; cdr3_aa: CSAWHTNTEAFF
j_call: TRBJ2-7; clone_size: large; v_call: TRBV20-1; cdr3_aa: CSARDGGGSYEQYF
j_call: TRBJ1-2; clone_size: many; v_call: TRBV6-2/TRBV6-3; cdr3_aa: CASTDSDYGYTF
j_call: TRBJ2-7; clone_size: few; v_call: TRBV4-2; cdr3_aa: CASSQMSGTYEQYF
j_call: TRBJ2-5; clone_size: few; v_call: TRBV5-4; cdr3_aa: CASSPRTSLETQYF
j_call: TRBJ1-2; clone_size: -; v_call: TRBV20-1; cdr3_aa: CSARSREKDGYTF
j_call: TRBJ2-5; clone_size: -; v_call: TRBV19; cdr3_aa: CASSPRTGVPETQYF
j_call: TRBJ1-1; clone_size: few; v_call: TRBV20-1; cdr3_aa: CSARDSLAGGGTEAFF
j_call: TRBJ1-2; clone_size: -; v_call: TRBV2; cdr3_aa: CASYRFSGYTF
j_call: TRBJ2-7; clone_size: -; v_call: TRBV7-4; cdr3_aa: CASSFSTRAYEQYF
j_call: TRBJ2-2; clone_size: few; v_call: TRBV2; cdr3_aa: CASSPGNRVTGELFF
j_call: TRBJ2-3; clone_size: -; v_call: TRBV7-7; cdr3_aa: CASSSTRADTQYF
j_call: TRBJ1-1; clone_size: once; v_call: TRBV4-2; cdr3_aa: CASSQDWGANTGAFF
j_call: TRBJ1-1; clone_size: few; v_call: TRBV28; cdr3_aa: CASSRDTRNTEAFF
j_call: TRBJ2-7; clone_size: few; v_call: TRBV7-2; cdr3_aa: CASSPTGGVYEQYF
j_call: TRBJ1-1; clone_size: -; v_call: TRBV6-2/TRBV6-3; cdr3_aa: CASSYSVNTGAFF
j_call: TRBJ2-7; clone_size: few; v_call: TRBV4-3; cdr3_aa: CASSQGDQGAREQYF
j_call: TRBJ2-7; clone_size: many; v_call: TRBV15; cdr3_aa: CATQQGKRSQEQYF
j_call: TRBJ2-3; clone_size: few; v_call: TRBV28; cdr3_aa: CASSLGAETKTDTQYF
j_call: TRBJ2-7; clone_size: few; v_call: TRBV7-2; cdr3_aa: CASSLFLTSYEQYF
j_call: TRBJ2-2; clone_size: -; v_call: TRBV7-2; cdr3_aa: CASSGQASPGELFF
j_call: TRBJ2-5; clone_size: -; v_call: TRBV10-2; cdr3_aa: CATSDHTDYETSGGPSRETQYF
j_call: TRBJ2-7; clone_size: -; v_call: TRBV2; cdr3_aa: CASSEGLAGDSYEQYF
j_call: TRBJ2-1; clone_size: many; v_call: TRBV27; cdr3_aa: CASSLSTSGVFNEQFF